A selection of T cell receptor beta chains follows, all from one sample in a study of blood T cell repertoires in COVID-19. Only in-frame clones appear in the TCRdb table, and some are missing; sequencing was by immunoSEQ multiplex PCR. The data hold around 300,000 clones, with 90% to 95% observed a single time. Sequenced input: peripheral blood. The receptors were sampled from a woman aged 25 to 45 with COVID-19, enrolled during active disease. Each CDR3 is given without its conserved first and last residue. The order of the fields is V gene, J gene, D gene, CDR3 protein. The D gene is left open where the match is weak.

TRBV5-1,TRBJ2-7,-,ASSIRQYYEQY
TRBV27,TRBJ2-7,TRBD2,ASSLSSGSSYEQY
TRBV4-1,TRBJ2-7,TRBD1,ASSLYRGSYEQY
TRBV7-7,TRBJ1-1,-,ASSLYSRGLLLNTEAF
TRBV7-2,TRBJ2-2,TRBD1,ASSPGQGYTGELF
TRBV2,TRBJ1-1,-,ASSPREIQTDTEAF
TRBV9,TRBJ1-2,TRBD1,ASSVTGVQGYT
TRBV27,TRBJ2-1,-,ASSTTSPPYNEQF
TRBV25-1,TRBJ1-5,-,ASSAGNQPQH
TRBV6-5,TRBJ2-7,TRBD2,ASSFGGNAYEQY
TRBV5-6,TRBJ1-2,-,ASSLVTEYYGYT
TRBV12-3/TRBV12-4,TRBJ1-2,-,ASSIRTNDGYT
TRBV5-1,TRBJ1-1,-,ASSLDDAGQINTEAF
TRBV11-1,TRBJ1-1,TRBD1,ASSRETGGKAEAF
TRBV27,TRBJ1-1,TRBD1,ASSRDRGSTEAF
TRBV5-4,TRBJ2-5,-,ASSLASGETQY
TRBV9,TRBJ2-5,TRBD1,ASSPGTGRETQY